This TCR beta chain was captured in a study of T cell repertoires in cytomegalovirus infection. Study context: Through public TCR beta signatures, both CMV infection and matching HLA type were indicated.

Trimming removed 5 bases from V and 5 bases from J, with 16 bases in between. Germline V gives CDR1 SEHNR, CDR2 FQNEAQ (reference sequence). CDR3 length equals 15 residues. TCRdb re-called the reads with MiXCR, one entry per CDR3 protein. The sample holds fewer than 850,000 distinct CDR3 sequences, 25% to 35% seen once. In its sample, this clonotype was seen a few times. Its antigen is still unknown. The rearrangement links TRBV7-9 to TRBJ2-1; D possibly uses TRBD1 or TRBD2 (5 bases each). Sequences were derived from cultured CD8+ T cells from PBMCs, sampled from culture after CMV antigen stimulation. The clonotype comes from a human donor in good health (CMV status not recorded). Some clones in this sample may be carry-over from other donors' samples. CDR3 coding DNA: TGTGCCAGCAGCGATCGAGGGGCCGGGAACAATGAGCAGTTCTTC. Its translation is CASSDRGAGNNEQFF.